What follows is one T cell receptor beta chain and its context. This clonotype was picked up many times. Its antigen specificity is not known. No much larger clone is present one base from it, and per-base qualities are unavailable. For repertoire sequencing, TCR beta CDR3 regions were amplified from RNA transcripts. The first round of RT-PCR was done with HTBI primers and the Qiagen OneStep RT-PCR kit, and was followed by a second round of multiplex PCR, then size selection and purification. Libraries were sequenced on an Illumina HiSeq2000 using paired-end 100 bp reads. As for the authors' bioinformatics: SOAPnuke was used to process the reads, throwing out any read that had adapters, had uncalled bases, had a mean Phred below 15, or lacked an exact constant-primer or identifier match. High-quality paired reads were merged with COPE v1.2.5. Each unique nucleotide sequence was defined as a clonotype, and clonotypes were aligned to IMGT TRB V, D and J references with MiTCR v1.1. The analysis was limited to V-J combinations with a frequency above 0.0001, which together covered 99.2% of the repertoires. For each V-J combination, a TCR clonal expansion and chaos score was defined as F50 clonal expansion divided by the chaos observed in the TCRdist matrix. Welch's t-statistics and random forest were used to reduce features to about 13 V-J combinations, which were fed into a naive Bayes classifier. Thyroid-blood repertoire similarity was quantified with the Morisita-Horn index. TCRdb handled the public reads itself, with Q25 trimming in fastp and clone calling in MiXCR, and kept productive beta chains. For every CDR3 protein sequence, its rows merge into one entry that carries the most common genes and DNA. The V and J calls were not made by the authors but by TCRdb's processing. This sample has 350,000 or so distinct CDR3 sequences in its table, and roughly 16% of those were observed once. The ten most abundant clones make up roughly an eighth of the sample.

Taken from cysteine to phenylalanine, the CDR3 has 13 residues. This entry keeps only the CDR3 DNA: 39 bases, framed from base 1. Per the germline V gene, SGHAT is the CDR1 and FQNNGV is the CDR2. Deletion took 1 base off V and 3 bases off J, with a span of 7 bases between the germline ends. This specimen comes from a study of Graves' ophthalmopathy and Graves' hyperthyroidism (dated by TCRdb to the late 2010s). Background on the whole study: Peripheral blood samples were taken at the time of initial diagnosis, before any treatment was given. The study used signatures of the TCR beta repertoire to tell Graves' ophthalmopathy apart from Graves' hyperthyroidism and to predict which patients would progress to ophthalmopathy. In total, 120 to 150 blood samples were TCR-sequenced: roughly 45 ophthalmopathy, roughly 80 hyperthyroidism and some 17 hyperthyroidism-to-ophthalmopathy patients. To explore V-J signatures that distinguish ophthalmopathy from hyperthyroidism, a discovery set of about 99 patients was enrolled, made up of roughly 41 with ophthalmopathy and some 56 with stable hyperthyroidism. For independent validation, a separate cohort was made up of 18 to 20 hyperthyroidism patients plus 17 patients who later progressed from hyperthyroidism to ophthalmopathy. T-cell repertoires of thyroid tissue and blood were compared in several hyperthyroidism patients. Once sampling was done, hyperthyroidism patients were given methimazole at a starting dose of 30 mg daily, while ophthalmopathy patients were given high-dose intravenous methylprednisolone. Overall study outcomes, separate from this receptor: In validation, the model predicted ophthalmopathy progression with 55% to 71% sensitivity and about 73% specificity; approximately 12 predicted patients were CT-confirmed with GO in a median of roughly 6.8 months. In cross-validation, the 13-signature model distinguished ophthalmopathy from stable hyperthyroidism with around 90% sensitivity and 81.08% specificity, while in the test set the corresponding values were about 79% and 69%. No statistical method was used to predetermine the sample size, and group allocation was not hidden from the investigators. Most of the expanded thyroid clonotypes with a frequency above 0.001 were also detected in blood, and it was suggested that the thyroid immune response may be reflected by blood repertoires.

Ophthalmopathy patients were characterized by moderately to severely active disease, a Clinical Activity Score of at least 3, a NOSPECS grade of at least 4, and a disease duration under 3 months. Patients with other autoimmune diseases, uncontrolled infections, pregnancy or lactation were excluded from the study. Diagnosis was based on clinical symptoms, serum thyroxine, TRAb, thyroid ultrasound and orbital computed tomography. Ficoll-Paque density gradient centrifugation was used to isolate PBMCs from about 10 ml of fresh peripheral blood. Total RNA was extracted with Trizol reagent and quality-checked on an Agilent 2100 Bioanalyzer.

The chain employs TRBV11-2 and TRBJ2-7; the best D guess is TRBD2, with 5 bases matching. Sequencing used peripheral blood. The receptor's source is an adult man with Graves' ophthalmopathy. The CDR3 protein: CASSLGEFYEQYF. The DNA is TGTGCCAGCAGCTTAGGGGAGTTCTACGAGCAGTACTTC.